The T cell receptor beta chain described here comes from a study of blood T cell repertoires in COVID-19. Repertoires were generated with immunoSEQ multiplex PCR, while TCRdb's copy carries only in-frame clones and drops some. The sample yields around 140,000 clones, about 76% seen once. The CDR3 consists of 14 residues. Trimming cost V 1 base and J 5 bases, with 8 bases left between them. Germline CDR1 MGHRA, CDR2 YSYEKL. V and J are TRBV4-1 and TRBJ1-4, with D uncertain. This receptor was identified in a human donor in a cohort sampled during active COVID-19. Sequencing was carried out using peripheral blood. The CDR3 DNA reads TGCGCCAGCAGCCAAGGACACCAGAATGAAAAACTGTTTTTT. Encoded protein: CASSQGHQNEKLFF.